Below, one T cell receptor (beta chain) is given with its context. Its specificity is not known. The CDR3 is made up of 12 amino acids. With 6 bases removed from V and 4 bases from J, the gap between germline ends came to 10 bases. Germline loops: CDR1 SQVTM, CDR2 ANQGSEA. Unique molecular identifiers were present in the TCR beta cDNA libraries. There were about 0.85 to 10 million T cells, and about 540,000 cDNA molecules came from them. A single record per CDR3 protein comes from TCRdb applying MiXCR to the PCR reads. The sample gives fewer than 550,000 distinct CDR3 sequences, roughly 34% of which show up once; less than 6% is in the top ten. This specimen belongs to a study of post-analysis software for immune sequencing data. Study-level information: Several disease courses (relapsing-remitting, secondary progressive and progressive-relapsing) of multiple sclerosis were included.

Study results and caveats: Relative to controls, patients had five TRBV segments at higher frequency, with TRBV5-6, TRBV5-1 and TRBV20-1 among these. Normalized Chao1 diversity was significantly reduced in patients versus controls. Samples prepared in the same batch strongly co-clustered by F measure.

The sample consisted of blood. This sequence joins TRBV29-1 and TRBJ1-5; D is perhaps TRBD1 (6 bases). The sequence was collected from a girl aged 2-17 years with multiple sclerosis. The CDR3 DNA sequence: TGCAGCGTCGGGACACAGAATCAGCCCCAGCATTTT. Its protein product is CSVGTQNQPQHF.